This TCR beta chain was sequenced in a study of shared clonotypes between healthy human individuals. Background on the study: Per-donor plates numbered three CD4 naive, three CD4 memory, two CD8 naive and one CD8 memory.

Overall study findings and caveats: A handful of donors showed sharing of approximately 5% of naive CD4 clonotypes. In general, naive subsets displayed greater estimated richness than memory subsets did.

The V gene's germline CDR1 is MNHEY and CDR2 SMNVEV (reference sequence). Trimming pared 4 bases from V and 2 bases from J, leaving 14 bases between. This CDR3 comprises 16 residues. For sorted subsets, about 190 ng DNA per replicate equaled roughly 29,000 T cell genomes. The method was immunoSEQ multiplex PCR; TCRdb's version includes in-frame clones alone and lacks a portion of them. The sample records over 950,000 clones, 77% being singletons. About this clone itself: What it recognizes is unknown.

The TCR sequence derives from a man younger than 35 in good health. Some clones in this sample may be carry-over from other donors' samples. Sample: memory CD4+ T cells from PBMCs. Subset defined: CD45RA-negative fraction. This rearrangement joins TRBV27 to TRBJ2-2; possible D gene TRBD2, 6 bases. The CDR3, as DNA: TGTGCCAGCAGTTCCCGGAGAGGGACTAACACCGGGGAGCTGTTTTTT. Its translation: CASSSRRGTNTGELFF.